The rows below give T cell receptor beta chains drawn from one sample of a study of blood T cell repertoires in COVID-19. Data came from immunoSEQ multiplex PCR; TCRdb stores just in-frame clones and leaves some out. Seen here are about 100,000 clones, 80% to 85% observed once, and the top ten hold about 4%. Input material: peripheral blood. Receptors originate from a human donor in a cohort sampled during active COVID-19. Each CDR3 is given with its conserved first and last residue. Each record gives: J gene, clone size, V gene, CDR3 length, D gene, CDR3 DNA, CDR3 protein. D genes are given only for firm matches. Rows give clone size only sometimes, using once, few, many, or a class for an expanded clone.

J gene: TRBJ1-1
clone size: .
V gene: TRBV7-2
CDR3 length: 16
D gene: .
CDR3 DNA: TGTGCCAGCAGCTTTAAGGAGAGTCGAGCGGGCACTGAAGCTTTCTTT
CDR3 protein: CASSFKESRAGTEAFF

J gene: TRBJ2-5
clone size: .
V gene: TRBV18
CDR3 length: 15
D gene: .
CDR3 DNA: TGTGCCAGCTCGCTCTTAAGAGGAGGGTCAGAGACCCAGTACTTC
CDR3 protein: CASSLLRGGSETQYF

J gene: TRBJ1-5
clone size: .
V gene: TRBV6-2/TRBV6-3
CDR3 length: 14
D gene: .
CDR3 DNA: TGTGCCAGCAGTTACTCAACAGTCGGTCAGCCCCAGCATTTT
CDR3 protein: CASSYSTVGQPQHF

J gene: TRBJ1-2
clone size: .
V gene: TRBV5-4
CDR3 length: 13
D gene: .
CDR3 DNA: TGTGCCAGCAGTTTCGCGGAGGTCGATGGCTACACCTTC
CDR3 protein: CASSFAEVDGYTF

J gene: TRBJ1-1
clone size: .
V gene: TRBV3-1/TRBV3-2
CDR3 length: 17
D gene: .
CDR3 DNA: TGTGCCAGCAGCCAAGAGAGGGCGGCAGGGAGGCTCCCTGAAGCTTTCTTT
CDR3 protein: CASSQERAAGRLPEAFF

J gene: TRBJ1-1
clone size: .
V gene: TRBV6-4
CDR3 length: 16
D gene: TRBD1
CDR3 DNA: TGTGCCAGATCCCGGGGGACAGGGGGCTGCCGAACTGAAGCTTTCTTT
CDR3 protein: CARSRGTGGCRTEAFF

J gene: TRBJ2-6
clone size: few
V gene: TRBV4-1
CDR3 length: 15
D gene: .
CDR3 DNA: TGCGCCAGCAGCCAATTAGCCACTGGGGCCAACGTCCTGACTTTC
CDR3 protein: CASSQLATGANVLTF

J gene: TRBJ2-5
clone size: .
V gene: TRBV7-2
CDR3 length: 14
D gene: .
CDR3 DNA: TGTGCCAGCAGCTTACGAGGAGTTGAGGAGACCCAGTACTTC
CDR3 protein: CASSLRGVEETQYF

J gene: TRBJ2-5
clone size: .
V gene: TRBV5-6
CDR3 length: 13
D gene: .
CDR3 DNA: TGTGCCAGCAGCGGGCTCGAGCAAGAGACCCAGTACTTC
CDR3 protein: CASSGLEQETQYF

J gene: TRBJ1-1
clone size: .
V gene: TRBV12-5
CDR3 length: 16
D gene: .
CDR3 DNA: TGTGCTAGTGGCCGCCCGACACAGGACACGAACACTGAAGCTTTCTTT
CDR3 protein: CASGRPTQDTNTEAFF

J gene: TRBJ2-5
clone size: .
V gene: TRBV4-2
CDR3 length: 15
D gene: .
CDR3 DNA: TGTGCCAGCAGCCAAGATGGGGTAGGGGTAGAGACCCAGTACTTC
CDR3 protein: CASSQDGVGVETQYF

J gene: TRBJ2-7
clone size: .
V gene: TRBV21-1
CDR3 length: 14
D gene: .
CDR3 DNA: TGTGCCAGCACACCACCAGTGGGGCCCTACGAGCAGTACTTC
CDR3 protein: CASTPPVGPYEQYF

J gene: TRBJ1-2
clone size: .
V gene: TRBV19
CDR3 length: 15
D gene: .
CDR3 DNA: TGTGCCAGCATATCAAGAATAGGAGGGGTCTATGGCTACACCTTC
CDR3 protein: CASISRIGGVYGYTF

J gene: TRBJ2-6
clone size: .
V gene: TRBV10-3
CDR3 length: 14
D gene: .
CDR3 DNA: TGTGCCCACGGACAGAGCGCTGGGGCCAACGTCCTGACTTTC
CDR3 protein: CAHGQSAGANVLTF

J gene: TRBJ1-5
clone size: .
V gene: TRBV18
CDR3 length: 14
D gene: .
CDR3 DNA: TGTGCCAGCTCACCAGGGAGGGAGAAACAGCCCCAGCATTTT
CDR3 protein: CASSPGREKQPQHF

J gene: TRBJ1-3
clone size: .
V gene: TRBV5-4
CDR3 length: 15
D gene: TRBD1
CDR3 DNA: TGTGCCAGCAGCGTCCCGGGACAGACTGGAAACACCATATATTTT
CDR3 protein: CASSVPGQTGNTIYF

J gene: TRBJ1-5
clone size: .
V gene: TRBV2
CDR3 length: 14
D gene: TRBD1
CDR3 DNA: TGTGCCAGCAGCGCAACAGGGGGGAGTCAGCCCCAGCATTTT
CDR3 protein: CASSATGGSQPQHF

J gene: TRBJ1-4
clone size: .
V gene: TRBV5-4
CDR3 length: 16
D gene: .
CDR3 DNA: TGTGCCAGCAGCTTGGGACAGCTGGCAACTAATGAAAAACTGTTTTTT
CDR3 protein: CASSLGQLATNEKLFF

J gene: TRBJ2-3
clone size: few
V gene: TRBV5-1
CDR3 length: 14
D gene: .
CDR3 DNA: TGCGCCAGCAGCTTGGCAGGGTACACAGATACGCAGTATTTT
CDR3 protein: CASSLAGYTDTQYF

J gene: TRBJ1-2
clone size: once
V gene: TRBV19
CDR3 length: 13
D gene: .
CDR3 DNA: TGTGCCAGTAGTATTCAACAGTTCTATGGCTACACCTTC
CDR3 protein: CASSIQQFYGYTF

J gene: TRBJ2-5
clone size: .
V gene: TRBV12-3/TRBV12-4
CDR3 length: 13
D gene: .
CDR3 DNA: TGTGCCAGCAGTTTCTCGGGGGGCGAGACCCAGTACTTC
CDR3 protein: CASSFSGGETQYF

J gene: TRBJ2-1
clone size: .
V gene: TRBV28
CDR3 length: 15
D gene: TRBD1
CDR3 DNA: TGTGCCAGCAGCCCAGGGGGACAGGGGGATGATAGGAAGTTCTTC
CDR3 protein: CASSPGGQGDDRKFF

J gene: TRBJ1-2
clone size: few
V gene: TRBV4-3
CDR3 length: 13
D gene: .
CDR3 DNA: TGCGCCAGCAGCCAAGAAAGGGGCTATGGCTACACCTTC
CDR3 protein: CASSQERGYGYTF

J gene: TRBJ2-1
clone size: .
V gene: TRBV5-1
CDR3 length: 13
D gene: TRBD2
CDR3 DNA: TGCGCCAGCAGCTTCGGGGAGGGAGGAGAGCAGTTCTTC
CDR3 protein: CASSFGEGGEQFF

J gene: TRBJ1-6
clone size: .
V gene: TRBV7-2
CDR3 length: 14
D gene: .
CDR3 DNA: TGTGCCAGCAGCCCCACAGGGTACAATTCACCCCTCCACTTT
CDR3 protein: CASSPTGYNSPLHF

J gene: TRBJ1-6
clone size: .
V gene: TRBV6-5
CDR3 length: 13
D gene: .
CDR3 DNA: TGTGCCAGCAGTTCTCCGGGGGTATCACCCCTCCACTTT
CDR3 protein: CASSSPGVSPLHF

J gene: TRBJ1-4
clone size: .
V gene: TRBV7-2
CDR3 length: 15
D gene: .
CDR3 DNA: TGTGCCAGCAGCGAACTTTCAGGGTACGCTGAAAAACTGTTTTTT
CDR3 protein: CASSELSGYAEKLFF

J gene: TRBJ1-2
clone size: .
V gene: TRBV19
CDR3 length: 13
D gene: TRBD1
CDR3 DNA: TGTGCCATCGACAGGGCAGGTGGCTATGGCTACACCTTC
CDR3 protein: CAIDRAGGYGYTF

J gene: TRBJ2-5
clone size: .
V gene: TRBV24-1
CDR3 length: 14
D gene: TRBD1
CDR3 DNA: TGTGCCACCAACATGACAGGGAATGGAAAGACCCAGTACTTC
CDR3 protein: CATNMTGNGKTQYF

J gene: TRBJ1-2
clone size: once
V gene: TRBV7-8
CDR3 length: 14
D gene: TRBD1
CDR3 DNA: TGTGCCAGCAGCTCACGGACAGGGGAGAGTGGCTACACCTTC
CDR3 protein: CASSSRTGESGYTF

J gene: TRBJ2-5
clone size: .
V gene: TRBV7-7
CDR3 length: 15
D gene: TRBD2
CDR3 DNA: TGTGCCAGCAGCGCAGCTAGCGGTGTACAAGAGACCCAGTACTTC
CDR3 protein: CASSAASGVQETQYF

J gene: TRBJ1-2
clone size: .
V gene: TRBV19
CDR3 length: 15
D gene: .
CDR3 DNA: TGTGCCAGTAGTACGGACAGAATCATCCTGGAAGGCTACACCTTC
CDR3 protein: CASSTDRIILEGYTF

J gene: TRBJ2-5
clone size: .
V gene: TRBV5-1
CDR3 length: 16
D gene: TRBD2
CDR3 DNA: TGCGCCAGCACCTCAGGACTAGCGGGAGGCCAAGAGACCCAGTACTTC
CDR3 protein: CASTSGLAGGQETQYF

J gene: TRBJ1-2
clone size: .
V gene: TRBV6-2/TRBV6-3
CDR3 length: 11
D gene: .
CDR3 DNA: TGTGCCAGCAGTAATGCACTTGGCTACACCTTC
CDR3 protein: CASSNALGYTF

J gene: TRBJ1-4
clone size: .
V gene: TRBV5-4
CDR3 length: 16
D gene: TRBD1
CDR3 DNA: TGTGCCAGCAGCTTGGCCGTAGCAGGGGGCTTTGAAAAACTGTTTTTT
CDR3 protein: CASSLAVAGGFEKLFF

J gene: TRBJ2-2
clone size: .
V gene: TRBV19
CDR3 length: 14
D gene: TRBD1
CDR3 DNA: TGTGCCAGTAGTGGACAGGCGAACACCGGGGAGCTGTTTTTT
CDR3 protein: CASSGQANTGELFF

J gene: TRBJ2-2
clone size: few
V gene: TRBV5-1
CDR3 length: 17
D gene: TRBD2
CDR3 DNA: TGCGCCAGCAGCACCTGGGGACTAGCGGCGAACACCGGGGAGCTGTTTTTT
CDR3 protein: CASSTWGLAANTGELFF